These 30 T cell receptor beta chains were sequenced from one sample in a study of blood T cell repertoires in COVID-19. Here immunoSEQ multiplex PCR was the method, and the copy in TCRdb shows in-frame clones only, minus some. The repertoire includes about 160,000 clones, 65% to 90% of them detected once, and around 7% sits in the top ten. The source material was peripheral blood. These receptor sequences come from a woman aged 40 to 49 with COVID-19, enrolled during active disease.

The chain uses TRBV27 and TRBJ1-5, with 8 nucleotides matching TRBD1. Trimming removed 1 base from V and 5 bases from J; junction bases left unmatched: 13. CDR3 size: 18 residues. Germline V gene sequence: CDR1 MNHEY, CDR2 SMNVEV (reference sequence). The CDR3 DNA reads TGTGCCAGCAGTTTATTAGCCAGCCGGGACAGGAGATATCAGCCCCAGCATTTT. Protein product: CASSLLASRDRRYQPQHF.

The chain combines TRBV25-1 with TRBJ2-1; 9 nucleotides match TRBD2. CDR1 MGHDK and CDR2 SYGVNS come from the germline V gene. The CDR3 has 15 residues. The V segment lost 1 base and the J segment 8 bases; nucleotides outside the gene matches: 6. The CDR3 protein is CASSESLAGHDEQFF. The CDR3 coding sequence is TGTGCCAGCAGTGAATCGCTAGCGGGACACGATGAGCAGTTCTTC.

Comments on this clone: The same CDR3 arises from other DNA sequences in this sample as well. This chain joins TRBV7-2 and TRBJ2-7; no clear D gene. The CDR3 is made up of 12 amino acids. Deletions cut 3 bases from V and 3 bases from J, with 6 bases between. CDR1 and CDR2 (germline): SGHTA, FQGNSA. CDR3: CASSLRGYEQYF. The CDR3 DNA sequence: TGTGCCAGCAGCTTGAGAGGCTACGAGCAGTACTTC.

Note on this clone: Other DNA sequences in this sample translate to the same CDR3. The rearrangement joins TRBV30 to TRBJ1-2; D possibly corresponds to TRBD1 (5 bases). V lost 3 bases, J lost 2 bases, and 7 bases lay in between. The germline gives CDR1 GTSNPN, CDR2 SVGIG (reference sequence). The CDR3 extends over 12 amino acids. CDR3 loop: CAWSAGNYGYTF. DNA for the CDR3: TGTGCCTGGAGCGCAGGGAACTATGGCTACACCTTC.

The chain recombines TRBV3-1 (or the pseudogene TRBV3-2) with TRBJ2-1, with 10 bases identical to TRBD2. Germline CDR1 and CDR2: LGHDT and YNNKEL (reference sequence). The CDR3 runs 17 residues. V lost 4 bases and J lost 5; bases outside the gene matches: 11. CDR3 nucleotide sequence: TGTGCCAGCAGCCTCCCCGCGCACAGCGGGAGGGACAATGAGCAGTTCTTC. Protein sequence: CASSLPAHSGRDNEQFF.

The chain links TRBV4-1 to TRBJ2-2, with 9 bases aligning to TRBD2. CDR1 MGHRA and CDR2 YSYEKL come from the germline V gene. CDR3 length: 17 amino acids. Germline trimming cut 3 bases from V and 0 bases from J; bases unmatched to any gene: 5. CDR3 residues: CASSHPAGGPNTGELFF. DNA for the CDR3: TGCGCCAGCAGCCACCCAGCGGGGGGCCCGAACACCGGGGAGCTGTTTTTT.

The chain has TRBV5-4 and TRBJ2-3; 7 positions agree with TRBD1. The CDR3 sequence is 15 residues long. The trim removed 4 bases at V and 2 bases at J, leaving 7 bases unmatched. Germline CDR1 SGHNT, CDR2 YYREEE (reference sequence). In nucleotides, the CDR3 is TGTGCCAGCAGCGAGGGACAGACTTTCACAGATACGCAGTATTTT. This encodes CASSEGQTFTDTQYF.

The V gene is TRBV7-9, the J gene TRBJ1-1, with D tentatively TRBD1 (5 bases). This CDR3 region has 13 residues. Per germline, CDR1 SEHNR and CDR2 FQNEAQ (reference sequence). Trimming pared 5 bases from V and 7 bases from J, leaving 14 bases between. The CDR3 bases are TGTGCCAGCAGCCTAGATACGGGGGGTGAAGCTTTCTTT. Translating it yields CASSLDTGGEAFF.

The chain joins TRBV2 to TRBJ1-1, with D possibly matching TRBD1 (5 bases). In germline, CDR1 is SNHLY, CDR2 FYNNEI. This CDR3 has 14 residues. V was clipped by 3 bases and J by 1 base, with 9 bases between them. CDR3 DNA sequence: TGTGCCAGCAGTGAGGGAAGGGGGAACACTGAAGCTTTCTTT. Translation gives CASSEGRGNTEAFF.

This chain links TRBV28 with TRBJ2-3; tentative D call: TRBD1 (6 bases). Trimming shortened V by 6 bases and J by 2 bases, and 21 bases separated the two germline ends. Germline CDR1 is MDHEN and CDR2 is SYDVKM. The CDR3 loop spans 17 amino acids. This chain's CDR3 is CASSPNKGRGFTDTQYF. CDR3 in DNA: TGTGCCAGCAGCCCCAATAAGGGCAGGGGATTCACAGATACGCAGTATTTT.

To note about this clone: Other nucleotide sequences from this sample produce the same CDR3. The rearrangement links TRBV7-2 to TRBJ2-5; D possibly corresponds to TRBD2 (6 bases). The CDR3 loop spans 14 amino acids. CDR1 and CDR2 from the germline V gene are SGHTA and FQGNSA. Trimming removed 1 base at V and 5 bases at J, with 11 bases between. For the CDR3, the DNA is TGTGCCAGCAGCTTAGGAACCCGGGGGGAGACCCAGTACTTC. Translation: CASSLGTRGETQYF.

This chain links TRBV4-1 with TRBJ1-1; D gene uncertain. Trimming took 7 bases from V and 2 from J, leaving 8 bases between them. The CDR3 consists of 12 residues. The germline gives CDR1 MGHRA, CDR2 YSYEKL. The CDR3 bases are TGCGCCAGCACCTCGGTCAACACTGAAGCTTTCTTT. This encodes CASTSVNTEAFF.

This clone was counted a single time. V gene TRBV20-1 combines with J gene TRBJ2-7; a possible D gene is TRBD2 (5 bases). This CDR3 is 12 amino acids long. Trimming shortened V by 3 bases and J by 2 bases, and 8 bases separated the two germline ends. The germline gives CDR1 DFQATT, CDR2 SNEGSKA (reference sequence). The CDR3 DNA is TGCAGTGCTAGTGAGGGAGCCTACGAGCAGTACTTC. As protein: CSASEGAYEQYF.

V gene TRBV3-1 (or the pseudogene TRBV3-2) combines with J gene TRBJ2-7; 14 bases align to TRBD2. The V gene end was trimmed by 1 base and the J gene end by 2 bases; junction bases not matched to a gene: 7. Germline lookup yields CDR1 LGHDT and CDR2 YNNKEL (reference sequence). There are 18 residues in the CDR3. The CDR3 coding sequence is TGTGCCAGCAGCCAAGGACTAGCGGGAGGGCCGTTTCCCTACGAGCAGTACTTC. It translates to CASSQGLAGGPFPYEQYF.

This sequence joins TRBV2 and TRBJ2-1; D gene ambiguous. Trimming shortened V by 6 bases and J by 9 bases, and 9 bases separated the two germline ends. CDR3 size: 11 residues. CDR1 is SNHLY, CDR2 FYNNEI, per germline. The CDR3 coding sequence is TGTGCCAGCAGGTTAATCGGTGAGCAGTTCTTC. This encodes CASRLIGEQFF.

J is TRBJ2-5 and V is TRBV19; no firm D call. Trimming took off 3 bases at V and 5 bases at J, with 13 bases between the two ends. The germline V gene encodes CDR1 LNHDA and CDR2 SQIVND (reference sequence). There are 14 residues in the CDR3. This chain's CDR3 is CASSISISGETQYF. The CDR3 DNA reads as TGTGCCAGTAGTATTTCAATCTCAGGCGAGACCCAGTACTTC.

The chain employs TRBV6-5 and TRBJ2-5, with D possibly TRBD1 on 6 matching bases. Trimming removed 6 bases at V and 5 bases at J, with 16 bases between. Germline loops: CDR1 MNHEY, CDR2 SVGAGI. The CDR3 length is 14 residues. The CDR3 coding sequence is TGTGCCAGCAGGACCAGGGGAAGTTTGGAGACCCAGTACTTC. Amino acids: CASRTRGSLETQYF.

This clone was observed once. This chain connects TRBV3-1 (or the pseudogene TRBV3-2) to TRBJ2-2; TRBD2 agrees at 13 bases. The CDR3 totals 18 residues. The V gene end was trimmed by 1 base and the J gene end by 2 bases; junction bases not matched to a gene: 4. The V gene's germline CDR1 is LGHDT and CDR2 YNNKEL (reference sequence). The CDR3 sequence: CASSQGLAGGINTGELFF. As DNA, the CDR3 is TGTGCCAGCAGCCAAGGACTAGCGGGAGGAATAAACACCGGGGAGCTGTTTTTT.

V and J are TRBV2 and TRBJ2-6, with D perhaps TRBD1 (6 bases). Germline CDR1 is SNHLY and CDR2 is FYNNEI. The germline V and J ends were trimmed by 6 bases and 0 bases, with 12 bases remaining between them. The CDR3 has 16 amino acids. The CDR3, as DNA: TGTGCCAGCAGGCCCGCAGGGGTCTCTGGGGCCAACGTCCTGACTTTC. Residues: CASRPAGVSGANVLTF.

This chain connects TRBV3-1 (or the pseudogene TRBV3-2) to TRBJ1-1; TRBD1 is a possible D gene (6 bases). CDR1 is LGHDT and CDR2 is YNNKEL in the germline V gene (reference sequence). CDR3 length: 11 amino acids. Here the CDR3 reads CAAGGWTEAFF. As DNA, the CDR3 is TGTGCTGCGGGGGGCTGGACTGAAGCTTTCTTT.

The V gene is TRBV19, the J gene TRBJ2-2; TRBD2 might be the D (5 bases). Trimming left V 7 bases short and J 1 base short, with 10 bases between. The CDR3 is 14 amino acids. Looked up from germline, CDR1 is LNHDA and CDR2 is SQIVND (reference sequence). CDR3 nucleotide sequence: TGTGCCAGTACCACGGACTGGAACACCGGGGAGCTGTTTTTT. Encoded protein: CASTTDWNTGELFF. The complete variable domain, with remaining parts taken from reference TRBV19 and TRBJ2-2, reads DGGITQSPKYLFRKEGQNVTLSCEQNLNHDAMYWYRQDPGQGLRLIYYSQIVNDFQKGDIAEGYSVSREKKESFPLTVTSAQKNPTAFYLCASTTDWNTGELFFGEGSRLTVL.

This clone is a singleton in its sample. The rearrangement joins TRBV6-1 to TRBJ1-5; D uncertain. Trimming removed 3 bases from V and 4 bases from J, with 13 bases in between. The germline V gene has CDR1 MNHNS and CDR2 SASEGT. The CDR3 totals 15 residues. In DNA, the CDR3 is TGTGCCAGCAGTGACCCATCCCGGGTTAATCAGCCCCAGCATTTT. The encoded protein is CASSDPSRVNQPQHF.

About this clone itself: A read error may produce the germline difference seen at one junction end. This chain links TRBV7-7 with TRBJ2-1; a possible D gene is TRBD1 (6 bases). Germline CDR1 reads SSHAT; CDR2 reads FNYEAQ (reference sequence). This CDR3 contains 20 residues. CDR3 sequence: CASSYPPGDTWTPNYNEQFF. In DNA, the CDR3 is TGTGCTAGCAGCTACCCTCCTGGGGACACATGGACCCCAAACTACAATGAGCAGTTCTTC.

This chain links TRBV4-1 with TRBJ1-5, with D possibly being TRBD1 (5 bases). The V end lost 1 base, the J end lost 2 bases, and 18 bases lay between the germline ends. Per the germline V gene, CDR1 is MGHRA and CDR2 is YSYEKL. The CDR3 is 18 residues long. DNA for the CDR3: TGCGCCAGCAGCCAAGTCCAGGGTTTCAGGTCGGGCAATCAGCCCCAGCATTTT. This translates into CASSQVQGFRSGNQPQHF.

The genes are TRBV6-5 and TRBJ1-4; 7 nucleotides match TRBD1. The CDR3 runs 15 residues. Trimming removed 6 bases from V and 4 bases from J; junction bases left unmatched: 8. CDR1 and CDR2 (germline): MNHEY, SVGAGI. CDR3 region: CASRLNRGRNEKLFF. Here the CDR3 DNA reads TGTGCCAGCAGGCTAAACAGGGGCCGTAATGAAAAACTGTTTTTT.

Note on this clone: At the DNA level, this CDR3 is encoded by other sequences in the same sample as well. The V and J genes are TRBV30 and TRBJ2-5; D remains unclear. Trimming took off 0 bases at V and 3 bases at J, with 8 bases between the two ends. The CDR3 runs to 13 residues. CDR1 and CDR2 (germline): GTSNPN, SVGIG (reference sequence). CDR3 DNA sequence: TGTGCCTGGAGTGTGTCACATAAAGAGACCCAGTACTTC. Translation gives CAWSVSHKETQYF.

This clone appeared a single time. This chain connects TRBV19 to TRBJ1-1; 8 bases align to TRBD1. Per the germline V gene, CDR1 is LNHDA and CDR2 is SQIVND (reference sequence). This CDR3 region has 15 residues. The trim removed 4 bases at V and 4 bases at J, leaving 8 bases unmatched. The CDR3 loop is CASSNSAGTGTEAFF. CDR3 in DNA: TGTGCCAGTAGTAATTCAGCCGGGACAGGCACTGAAGCTTTCTTT.

The gene calls are TRBV18 and TRBJ1-6; D unclear. The length of the CDR3 is 16 residues. With 5 bases removed from V and 5 bases from J, the gap between germline ends came to 16 bases. Germline-derived CDR1 and CDR2 are KGHSH and LQKENI. In DNA, the CDR3 is TGTGCCAGCTCAACCCTAGCAGAGAGAGATAATTCACCCCTCCACTTT. Its translation: CASSTLAERDNSPLHF.

This clone was recorded a few times. V usage is TRBV2 and J usage is TRBJ1-6, with 11 positions matching TRBD1. Germline CDR1 is SNHLY and CDR2 is FYNNEI. The CDR3 spans 15 residues. J gave up 10 bases and V 3 bases, and 5 bases lay outside the gene matches. CDR3 residues: CASSEEGTGGSPLHF. For the CDR3, the DNA is TGTGCCAGCAGTGAGGAGGGGACAGGGGGATCACCCCTCCACTTT.

V is TRBV27 and J is TRBJ2-5; the D gene is possibly TRBD2 (6 bases). Germline V gives CDR1 MNHEY, CDR2 SMNVEV (reference sequence). The CDR3 totals 15 residues. Trimming shortened V by 2 bases and J by 1 base, and 11 bases separated the two germline ends. The DNA of the CDR3 is TGTGCCAGCAGTTTACTGCGGGGTGGCCAAGAGACCCAGTACTTC. Translation gives CASSLLRGGQETQYF.